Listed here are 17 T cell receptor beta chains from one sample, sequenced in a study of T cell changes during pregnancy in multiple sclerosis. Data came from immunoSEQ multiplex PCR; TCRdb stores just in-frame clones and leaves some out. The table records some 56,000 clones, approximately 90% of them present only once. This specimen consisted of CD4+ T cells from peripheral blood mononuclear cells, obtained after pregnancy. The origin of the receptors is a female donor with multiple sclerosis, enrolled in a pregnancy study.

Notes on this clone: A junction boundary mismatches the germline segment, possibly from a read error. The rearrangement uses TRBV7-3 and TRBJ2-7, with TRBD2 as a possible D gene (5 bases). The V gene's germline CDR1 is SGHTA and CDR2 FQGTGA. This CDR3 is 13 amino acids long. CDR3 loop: CASSLTSGYVQYF. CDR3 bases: TGTGCCAGCAGCTTAACGAGCGGCTACGTGCAGTACTTC.

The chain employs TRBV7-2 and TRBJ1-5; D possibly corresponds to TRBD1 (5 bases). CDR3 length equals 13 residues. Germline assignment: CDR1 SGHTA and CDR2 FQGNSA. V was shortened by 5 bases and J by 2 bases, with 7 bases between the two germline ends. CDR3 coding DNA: TGTGCCAGCAGCACCAGGGGCAATCAGCCCCAGCATTTT. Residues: CASSTRGNQPQHF.

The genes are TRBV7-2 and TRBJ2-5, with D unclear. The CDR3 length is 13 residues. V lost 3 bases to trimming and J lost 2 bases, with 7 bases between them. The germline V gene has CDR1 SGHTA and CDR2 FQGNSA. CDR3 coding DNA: TGTGCCAGCAGCTTTTCAGTACAAGAGACCCAGTACTTC. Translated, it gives CASSFSVQETQYF.

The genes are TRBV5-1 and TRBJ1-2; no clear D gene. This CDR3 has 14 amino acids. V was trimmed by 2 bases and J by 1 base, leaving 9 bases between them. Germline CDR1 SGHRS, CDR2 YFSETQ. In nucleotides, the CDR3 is TGCGCCAGCAGCTTCGGCGGCAGTAACTATGGCTACACCTTC. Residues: CASSFGGSNYGYTF.

This chain's CDR3 is CASSSNRGGSGNTIYF. CDR3 in DNA: TGTGCCAGCAGTTCTAATCGTGGGGGGTCTGGAAACACCATATATTTT. The rearrangement uses TRBV6-6 and TRBJ1-3, with a tentative D call TRBD1 (5 bases). Germline values: CDR1 MNHNY, CDR2 SVGAGI (reference sequence). The CDR3 spans 16 residues. With 4 bases removed from V and 1 base from J, the gap between germline ends came to 14 bases.

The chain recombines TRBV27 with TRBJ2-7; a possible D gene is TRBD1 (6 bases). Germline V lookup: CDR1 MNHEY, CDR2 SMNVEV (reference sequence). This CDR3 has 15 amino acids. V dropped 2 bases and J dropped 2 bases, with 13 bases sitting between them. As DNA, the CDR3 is TGTGCCAGCAGTTTACAGCCCAGGGGTGCCTACGAGCAGTACTTC. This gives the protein CASSLQPRGAYEQYF.

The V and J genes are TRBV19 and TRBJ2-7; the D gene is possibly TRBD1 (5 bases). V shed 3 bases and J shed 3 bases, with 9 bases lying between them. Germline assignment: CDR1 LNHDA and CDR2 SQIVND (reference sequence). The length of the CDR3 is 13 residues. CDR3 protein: CASSIWGDYEQYF. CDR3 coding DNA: TGTGCCAGTAGTATTTGGGGCGACTACGAGCAGTACTTC. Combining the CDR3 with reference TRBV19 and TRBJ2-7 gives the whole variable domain DGGITQSPKYLFRKEGQNVTLSCEQNLNHDAMYWYRQDPGQGLRLIYYSQIVNDFQKGDIAEGYSVSREKKESFPLTVTSAQKNPTAFYLCASSIWGDYEQYFGPGTRLTVT.

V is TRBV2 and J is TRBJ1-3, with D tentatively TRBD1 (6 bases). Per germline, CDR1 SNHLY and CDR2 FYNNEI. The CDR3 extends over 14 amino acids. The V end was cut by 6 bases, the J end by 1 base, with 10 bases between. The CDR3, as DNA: TGTGCCAGCAGAGACGACAGGTCTGGAAACACCATATATTTT. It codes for CASRDDRSGNTIYF.

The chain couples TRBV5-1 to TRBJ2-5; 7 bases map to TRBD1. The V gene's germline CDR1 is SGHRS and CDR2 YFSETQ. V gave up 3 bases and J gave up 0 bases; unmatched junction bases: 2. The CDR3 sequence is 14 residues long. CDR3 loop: CASSSGQYQETQYF. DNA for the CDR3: TGCGCCAGCAGCTCGGGACAGTACCAAGAGACCCAGTACTTC. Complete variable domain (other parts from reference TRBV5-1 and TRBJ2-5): KAGVTQTPRYLIKTRGQQVTLSCSPISGHRSVSWYQQTPGQGLQFLFEYFSETQRNKGNFPGRFSGRQFSNSRSEMNVSTLELGDSALYLCASSSGQYQETQYFGPGTRLLVL.

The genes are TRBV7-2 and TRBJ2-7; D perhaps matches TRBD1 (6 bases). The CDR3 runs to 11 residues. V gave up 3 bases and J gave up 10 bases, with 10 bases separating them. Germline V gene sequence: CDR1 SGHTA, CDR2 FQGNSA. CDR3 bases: TGTGCCAGCAGCTTCGGACAGAGCCAGTACTTC. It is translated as CASSFGQSQYF.

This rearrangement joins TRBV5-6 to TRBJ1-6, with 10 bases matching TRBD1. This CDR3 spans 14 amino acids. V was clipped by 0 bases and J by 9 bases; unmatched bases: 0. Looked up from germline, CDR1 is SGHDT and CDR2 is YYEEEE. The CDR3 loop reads CASSLGTGGSPLHF. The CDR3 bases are TGTGCCAGCAGCTTGGGGACAGGGGGTTCACCCCTCCACTTT.

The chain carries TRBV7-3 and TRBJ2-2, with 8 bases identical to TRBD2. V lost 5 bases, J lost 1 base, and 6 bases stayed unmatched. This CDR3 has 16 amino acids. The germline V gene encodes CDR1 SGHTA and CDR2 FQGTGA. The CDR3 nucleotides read TGTGCCAGCAGCCGGGGGGGGCCGTTGAACACCGGGGAGCTGTTTTTT. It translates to CASSRGGPLNTGELFF.

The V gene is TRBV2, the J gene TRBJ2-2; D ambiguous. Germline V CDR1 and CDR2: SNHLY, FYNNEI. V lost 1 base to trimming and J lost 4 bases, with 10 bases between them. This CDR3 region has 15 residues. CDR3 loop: CASSEVASGTGELFF. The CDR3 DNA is TGTGCCAGCAGTGAAGTTGCGTCTGGCACCGGGGAGCTGTTTTTT.

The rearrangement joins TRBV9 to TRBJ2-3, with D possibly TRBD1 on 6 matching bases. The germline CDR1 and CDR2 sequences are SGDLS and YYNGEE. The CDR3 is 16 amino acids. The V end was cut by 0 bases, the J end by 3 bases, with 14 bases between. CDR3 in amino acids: CASSVVGRGWTDTQYF. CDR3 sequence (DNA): TGTGCCAGCAGCGTAGTCGGCAGGGGATGGACAGATACGCAGTATTTT.

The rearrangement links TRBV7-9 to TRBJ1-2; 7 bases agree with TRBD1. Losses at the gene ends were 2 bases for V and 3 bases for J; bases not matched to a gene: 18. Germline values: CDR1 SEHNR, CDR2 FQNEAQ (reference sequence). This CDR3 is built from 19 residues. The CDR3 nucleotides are TGTGCCAGCAGCTTAAAAGGGTGGGGGCCCGACAGGGTGGACTATGGCTACACCTTC. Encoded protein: CASSLKGWGPDRVDYGYTF.

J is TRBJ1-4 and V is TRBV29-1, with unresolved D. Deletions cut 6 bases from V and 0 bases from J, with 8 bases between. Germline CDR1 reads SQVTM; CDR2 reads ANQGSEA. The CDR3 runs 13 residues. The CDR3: CSVKLATNEKLFF. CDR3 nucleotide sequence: TGCAGCGTGAAGCTTGCAACTAATGAAAAACTGTTTTTT. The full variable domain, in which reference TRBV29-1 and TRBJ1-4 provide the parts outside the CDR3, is SAVISQKPSRDICQRGTSLTIQCQVDSQVTMMFWYRQQPGQSLTLIATANQGSEATYESGFVIDKFPISRPNLTFSTLTVSNMSPEDSSIYLCSVKLATNEKLFFGSGTQLSVL.

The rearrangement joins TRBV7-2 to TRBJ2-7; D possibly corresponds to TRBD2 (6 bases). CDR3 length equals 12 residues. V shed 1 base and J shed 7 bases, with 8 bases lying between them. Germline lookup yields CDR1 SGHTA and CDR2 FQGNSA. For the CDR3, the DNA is TGTGCCAGCAGCTTAGGGGACTTTGAGCAGTACTTC. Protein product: CASSLGDFEQYF. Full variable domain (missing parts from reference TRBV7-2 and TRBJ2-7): GAGVSQSPSNKVTEKGKDVELRCDPISGHTALYWYRQSLGQGLEFLIYFQGNSAPDKSGLPSDRFSAERTGGSVSTLTIQRTQQEDSAVYLCASSLGDFEQYFGPGTRLTVT.